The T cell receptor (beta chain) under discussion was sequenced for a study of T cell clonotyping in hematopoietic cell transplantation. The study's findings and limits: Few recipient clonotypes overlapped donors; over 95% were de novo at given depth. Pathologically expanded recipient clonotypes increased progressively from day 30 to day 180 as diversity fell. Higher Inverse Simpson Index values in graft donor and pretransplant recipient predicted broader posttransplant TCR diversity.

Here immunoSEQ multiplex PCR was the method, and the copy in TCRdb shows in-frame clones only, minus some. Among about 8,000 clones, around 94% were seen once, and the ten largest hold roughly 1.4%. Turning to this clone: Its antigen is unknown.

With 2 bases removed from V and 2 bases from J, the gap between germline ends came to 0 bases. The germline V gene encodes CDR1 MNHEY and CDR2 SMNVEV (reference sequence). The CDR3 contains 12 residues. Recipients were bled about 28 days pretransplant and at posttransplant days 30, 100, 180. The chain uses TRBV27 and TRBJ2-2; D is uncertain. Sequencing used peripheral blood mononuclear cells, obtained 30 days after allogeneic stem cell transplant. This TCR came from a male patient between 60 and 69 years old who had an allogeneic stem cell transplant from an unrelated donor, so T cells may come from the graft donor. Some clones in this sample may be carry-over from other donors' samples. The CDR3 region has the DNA TGTGCCAGCAGTTTAAACACCGGGGAGCTGTTTTTT. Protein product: CASSLNTGELFF.